This T cell receptor beta chain came from a study of T-cell reconstitution after alpha-beta-depleted transplantation in children. This CDR3 spans 17 amino acids. V was clipped by 0 bases and J by 3 bases, with 14 bases between them. From germline, CDR1 is MGHRA and CDR2 YSYEKL. For TCRbeta, the library was prepared with unique molecular identifiers. TCRdb reprocessed the PCR reads via MiXCR and lists one record per CDR3 protein. The sample lists 250,000 to 350,000 distinct CDR3 sequences; about a quarter were seen once. Notes on this clonotype: Its target is not known.

Whole-study findings and limits: Several hundred rapidly expanded clones from non-depleted graft cells reportedly supplied alpha-beta T cells about two months post-transplant.

The receptor was derived from a male patient between 5 and 17 years old who had a stem cell transplant for acute lymphoblastic leukemia, so the T cells may come from the graft donor. The rearrangement uses TRBV4-1 and TRBJ2-2, with D perhaps matching TRBD2 (6 bases). This material consisted of PBMCs, mostly from graft donor cells, taken 180 days after TCRalphabeta/CD19-depleted stem cell transplant. This CDR3 reads CASSQDATWGDTGELFF. The CDR3 bases are TGCGCCAGCAGCCAAGATGCCACTTGGGGGGACACCGGGGAGCTGTTTTTT.